This TCR beta chain was observed in a study of T cells in Graves' hyperthyroidism and ophthalmopathy. Background on the study: Peripheral blood was secured at the point of initial diagnosis, before any treatment. Study-level findings and limits: Before onset, ophthalmopathy was predicted by the model a median around 6.2 months earlier. Ophthalmopathy was separated from stable hyperthyroidism by a 13 V-J model.

The CDR3 consists of 14 residues. The trim removed 3 bases at V and 5 bases at J, leaving 7 bases unmatched. Germline values: CDR1 SGHTA, CDR2 FQGTGA. What was amplified from RNA transcripts were TCR beta CDR3 regions. A first-round RT-PCR of the TCR CDR3 used the HTBI primer set. TCRdb recomputed calls from the multiplex PCR reads with MiXCR, one row per CDR3 protein. The sample carries 800,000 or so distinct CDR3 sequences, about 38% recorded once. This clonotype was counted a few times. No antigen is known for it. A lack of ophthalmopathy progression within 18 months defined stable Graves' hyperthyroidism.

Sequenced sample: blood. The rearrangement links TRBV7-3 to TRBJ2-7; TRBD2 matches 7 bases. The receptor was isolated from a man younger than 35 with Graves' hyperthyroidism. The CDR3 DNA is TGTGCCAGCAGCTTGGGGGAGGGCCCCCACGAGCAGTACTTC. It specifies CASSLGEGPHEQYF.